This T cell receptor (beta chain) was identified in a study of T-cell reconstitution after alpha-beta-depleted transplantation in children. Study-wide results and limits: Expanded graft clones, several hundred of them, were reportedly the source of alpha-beta T cells about two months after transplant.

This CDR3 has 15 amino acids. Germline-derived CDR1 and CDR2 are MDHEN and SYDVKM. Trimming shortened V by 10 bases and J by 0 bases, and 16 bases separated the two germline ends. The table lists this clonotype with many counts. The antigen remains undetermined. For TCRbeta, the library was prepared with unique molecular identifiers. TCRdb fed the PCR reads into MiXCR, producing one record per CDR3 protein. The sample carries about 140,000 distinct CDR3 sequences, 8.8% recorded once. The chain is built from TRBV28 and TRBJ2-4; maybe TRBD2 (5 bases). The material sequenced was PBMCs, mostly from graft donor cells, taken 180 days after TCRalphabeta/CD19-depleted stem cell transplant. This TCR came from a female patient between 2 and 15 years old who had a stem cell transplant for congenital amegakaryocytic thrombocytopenia, so the T cells may come from the graft donor. CDR3 sequence: CATSLRALAKNIQYF. The CDR3 DNA sequence: TGTGCCACCTCCTTGCGGGCCCTAGCCAAAAACATTCAGTACTTC. Based on the CDR3 plus reference TRBV28 and TRBJ2-4, the full variable domain is DVKVTQSSRYLVKRTGEKVFLECVQDMDHENMFWYRQDPGLGLRLIYFSYDVKMKEKGDIPEGYSVSREKKERFSLILESASTNQTSMYLCATSLRALAKNIQYFGAGTRLSVL.